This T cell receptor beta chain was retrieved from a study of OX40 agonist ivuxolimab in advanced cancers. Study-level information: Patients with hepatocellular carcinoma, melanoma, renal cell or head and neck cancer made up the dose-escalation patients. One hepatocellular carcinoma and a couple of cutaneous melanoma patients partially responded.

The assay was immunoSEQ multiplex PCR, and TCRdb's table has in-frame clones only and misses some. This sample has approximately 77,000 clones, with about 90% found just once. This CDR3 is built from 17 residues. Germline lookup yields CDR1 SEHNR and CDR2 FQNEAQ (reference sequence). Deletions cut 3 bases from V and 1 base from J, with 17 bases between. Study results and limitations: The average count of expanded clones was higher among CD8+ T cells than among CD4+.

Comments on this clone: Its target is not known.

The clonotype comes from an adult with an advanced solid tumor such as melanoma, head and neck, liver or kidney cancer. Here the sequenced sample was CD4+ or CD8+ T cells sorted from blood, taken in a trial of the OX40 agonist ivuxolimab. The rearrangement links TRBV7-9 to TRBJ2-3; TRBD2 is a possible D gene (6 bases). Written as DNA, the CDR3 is TGTGCCAGCAGCTTCCGCCATGGGGGAGGAGGCACAGATACGCAGTATTTT. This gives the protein CASSFRHGGGGTDTQYF.